Reported below is one TCR beta chain. The CDR3 contains 13 residues. Trimming left V 7 bases short and J 4 bases short, with 14 bases between. The germline V gene has CDR1 ENHRY and CDR2 SYGVKD. The authors loaded roughly 200 ng DNA, roughly 33,000 T cell genomes, into sorted-subset replicate PCRs. Generated by immunoSEQ multiplex PCR, the TCRdb table keeps only in-frame clones and is missing some. The data contain more than 2 million clones, 95% of them seen just once; the ten biggest clones take up under 0.15%. The data are from a study of shared clonotypes between healthy human individuals. This receptor was taken from a man aged 18 to 30 in good health. This chain joins TRBV10-3 and TRBJ2-7; D tentatively fits TRBD1 or TRBD2 (7 bases each). Sequenced sample: naive CD4+ T cells sorted from blood. The subset denotes: CD45RA+ positively selected. CDR3 DNA sequence: TGTGCCATCAAGGGAGGGGGCGAATACGAGCAGTACTTC. Its translation: CAIKGGGEYEQYF.